These 9 T cell receptor beta chains originate from one sample sequenced in a study of T cells in Graves' hyperthyroidism and ophthalmopathy (dated by TCRdb to about 2019). The method was multiplex PCR. Sequencing was carried out with an Illumina HiSeq 2000. The TCR beta CDR3 regions were amplified from RNA transcripts. For the first round of RT-PCR on the TCR CDR3, the HTBI primer set was used together with the Qiagen OneStep RT-PCR kit. TCRdb handled the public reads itself, with Q25 trimming in fastp and clone calling in MiXCR, and kept productive beta chains. Rows merge per CDR3 protein into single entries with the most common DNA and genes. A total of more than 600,000 distinct CDR3 sequences appear in this sample, roughly 15% of them only once. Of the sample, approximately 8.4% is held by the ten largest clones. The sequenced sample consisted of blood. Receptor source: a man younger than 35 with Graves' hyperthyroidism.

Details on this clonotype: A single base separates this from a much larger clone, so it may be a read error. This sequence joins TRBV5-1 and TRBJ2-1, with unresolved D. Germline CDR1 is SGHRS and CDR2 is YFSETQ. This CDR3 comprises 15 residues. The CDR3 is CAGSLGWSSYNEQFF. The CDR3 DNA sequence: TGCGCCGGCAGCTTGGGGTGGAGCTCCTACAATGAGCAGTTCTTC.

This clonotype was observed many times. The chain recombines TRBV28 with TRBJ1-5; D call uncertain. The V gene's germline CDR1 is MDHEN and CDR2 SYDVKM. This CDR3 comprises 13 residues. Deletions cut 3 bases from V and 7 bases from J, with 10 bases between. In DNA form, the CDR3 reads TGTGCCAGCAGTTTTCGTGGGCTGCAGCCCCAGCATTTT. It codes for CASSFRGLQPQHF.

This rearrangement joins TRBV18 to TRBJ2-1; the D is unclear. Germline CDR1 reads KGHSH; CDR2 reads LQKENI. This CDR3 contains 11 residues. V was shortened by 4 bases and J by 8 bases, with 6 bases between the two germline ends. The CDR3 sequence is CASSLNDEQFF. The CDR3 coding sequence is TGTGCCAGCTCACTAAACGATGAGCAGTTCTTC.

This clonotype was seen more than once but under ten times. This sequence may be a read error, since a much larger clone differs from it by one base. The genes are TRBV27 and TRBJ2-1; D call uncertain. The CDR3 is 15 amino acids. The V gene's germline CDR1 is MNHEY and CDR2 SMNVEV (reference sequence). Trimming pared 2 bases from V and 6 bases from J, leaving 14 bases between. CDR3 bases: TGTGCCAGCAGTTTACGCGTGGGCCGCTTCAATGAGCAGTTCTTC. As protein: CASSLRVGRFNEQFF.

This chain connects TRBV4-2 to TRBJ2-7; D is unclear. The CDR3 spans 14 residues. From germline, CDR1 is LGHNA and CDR2 YNFKEQ. Trimming removed 0 bases from V and 3 bases from J, with 9 bases in between. CDR3 nucleotides: TGTGCCAGCAGCCAAGACCCCGCTAGCTACGAGCAGTACTTC. Translation: CASSQDPASYEQYF.

This chain connects TRBV24-1 to TRBJ1-2, with 7 bases lining up with TRBD1. The CDR3 runs to 16 residues. The germline gives CDR1 KGHDR, CDR2 SFDVKD. V shed 2 bases, J shed 4 bases, and the junction held 9 bases outside the gene matches. For the CDR3, the DNA is TGTGCCACCAGTGATTCGACAGGGCGGAATTTCTATGGCTACACCTTC. Its translation is CATSDSTGRNFYGYTF.

This clonotype has more than one count but fewer than ten. The genes are TRBV3-1 and TRBJ1-2; D remains unclear. The CDR3 is 13 residues long. Trimming took off 6 bases at V and 4 bases at J, with 12 bases between the two ends. Germline lookup yields CDR1 LGHDT and CDR2 YNNKEL (reference sequence). This CDR3 is CASSFKGGYGYTF. In nucleotides, the CDR3 is TGTGCCAGCAGTTTCAAGGGTGGCTATGGCTACACCTTC.

V and J are TRBV13 and TRBJ2-1; D possibly corresponds to TRBD2 (6 bases). The CDR3 runs to 19 residues. The germline V and J ends were trimmed by 4 bases and 1 base, with 23 bases remaining between them. The germline CDR1 and CDR2 sequences are PRHDT and FYEKMQ (reference sequence). This CDR3 reads CASSSPSVVGGLSYNEQFF. The CDR3 DNA reads as TGTGCCAGCAGCTCCCCCTCAGTGGTGGGAGGCCTATCCTACAATGAGCAGTTCTTC.

This chain connects TRBV11-2 to TRBJ2-7, with 7 bases lining up with TRBD2. The CDR3 has 12 amino acids. Losses at the gene ends were 4 bases for V and 7 bases for J; bases not matched to a gene: 4. Germline assignment: CDR1 SGHAT and CDR2 FQNNGV. The CDR3 coding sequence is TGTGCCAGCAGCTCAAACGGGGGGGAGCAGTACTTC. It yields the protein CASSSNGGEQYF.